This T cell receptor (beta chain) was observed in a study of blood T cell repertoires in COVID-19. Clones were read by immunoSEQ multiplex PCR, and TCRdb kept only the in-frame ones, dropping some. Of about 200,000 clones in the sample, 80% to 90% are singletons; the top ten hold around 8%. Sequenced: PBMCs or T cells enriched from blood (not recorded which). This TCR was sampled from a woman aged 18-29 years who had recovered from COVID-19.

The CDR3, as DNA: TGTGCCAGCAGCTTATTCCAGCGGGGTTACAATGAGCAGTTCTTC. Protein: CASSLFQRGYNEQFF. This chain joins TRBV5-4 and TRBJ2-1; 7 bases line up with TRBD2. CDR1 is SGHNT, CDR2 YYREEE, per germline (reference sequence). This CDR3 is 15 amino acids long. With V trimmed by 2 bases and J by 4 bases, 6 bases remained unmatched.